This T cell receptor (beta chain) stems from a study of blood T cell repertoires in COVID-19. Study-wide background: Donors in the United States, Italy and Spain gave samples during acute or convalescent COVID-19. PBMCs, B-cell-depleted T cells, or T cells provided the cDNA or gDNA that made up the material.

Original methodology: It was from reference gene primer amplification that nucleated cell counts were estimated. Libraries were prepared by immunoSEQ multiplex PCR; TCRdb keeps only in-frame clonotypes and omits some of them. The V and J calls and clone size were taken over from that table, and D and trimming were inferred from the DNA. The profile shows about 36,000 clones, about three quarters of them singletons. With 6 bases clipped from V and 1 base from J, the junction kept 0 bases outside the gene matches. The CDR3 runs to 15 residues. Germline lookup yields CDR1 SGHTA and CDR2 FQGNSA. V usage is TRBV7-2 and J usage is TRBJ2-1, with TRBD2 matching 13 bases. The sample was peripheral blood. This clonotype was obtained from a man aged 55 to 70 with active COVID-19. The CDR3 loop reads CASRTSGRSYNEQFF. Here the CDR3 DNA reads TGTGCCAGCAGGACTAGCGGGAGGTCCTACAATGAGCAGTTCTTC. The full variable domain, completed using reference TRBV7-2 and TRBJ2-1, is GAGVSQSPSNKVTEKGKDVELRCDPISGHTALYWYRQSLGQGLEFLIYFQGNSAPDKSGLPSDRFSAERTGGSVSTLTIQRTQQEDSAVYLCASRTSGRSYNEQFFGPGTRLTVL.